Below, 11 T cell receptor beta chains from the same sample are listed, as sequenced in a study of OX40 agonist ivuxolimab in advanced cancers. Data came from immunoSEQ multiplex PCR; TCRdb stores just in-frame clones and leaves some out. The table has about 55,000 clones, about four fifths seen once. The sample was CD4+ or CD8+ T cells sorted from blood, taken in a trial of the OX40 agonist ivuxolimab. Receptors originate from an adult with an advanced solid tumor such as melanoma, head and neck, liver or kidney cancer.

The chain links TRBV10-2 to TRBJ2-7, with D hard to call. Germline CDR1 is WSHSY and CDR2 is SAAADI. The germline V and J ends were trimmed by 4 bases and 2 bases, with 3 bases remaining between them. The CDR3 has 11 amino acids. The CDR3 protein is CASSGAYEQYF. Written as DNA, the CDR3 is TGCGCCAGCAGTGGAGCCTACGAGCAGTACTTC.

This clone was seen only once. Other DNA sequences in the sample encode the same CDR3. This rearrangement joins TRBV9 to TRBJ2-3; D is tentatively TRBD1 or TRBD2 (5 bases each). The germline CDR1 and CDR2 sequences are SGDLS and YYNGEE. V was cut by 2 bases and J by 6 bases, with 10 bases left in between. The CDR3 loop spans 13 amino acids. CDR3 in DNA: TGTGCCAGCAGCGTCCAGGGAGTGGATACGCAGTATTTT. Its protein is CASSVQGVDTQYF.

V is TRBV28 and J is TRBJ2-1; 8 nucleotides match TRBD2. In germline, CDR1 is MDHEN, CDR2 SYDVKM. This CDR3 spans 15 amino acids. J lost 3 bases, V lost 5 bases, and 6 bases had no gene match. In DNA form, the CDR3 reads TGTGCCAGCAGTCTCCTAGCGGGCGTCTACAATGAGCAGTTCTTC. Amino acid sequence: CASSLLAGVYNEQFF. The entire variable domain, with the rest obtained from reference TRBV28 and TRBJ2-1, is as follows: DVKVTQSSRYLVKRTGEKVFLECVQDMDHENMFWYRQDPGLGLRLIYFSYDVKMKEKGDIPEGYSVSREKKERFSLILESASTNQTSMYLCASSLLAGVYNEQFFGPGTRLTVL.

The chain carries TRBV5-8 and TRBJ1-5; no reliable D call. V was cut by 0 bases and J by 9 bases, with 7 bases left in between. This CDR3 contains 12 residues. Germline V lookup: CDR1 SGHTS, CDR2 YDEGEE. Written as DNA, the CDR3 is TGTGCCAGCAGCTTGGCCGGTTGGCCCCAGCATTTT. Protein product: CASSLAGWPQHF.

V and J are TRBV27 and TRBJ2-2; either TRBD1 or TRBD2 may supply D (5 bases each). There are 17 residues in the CDR3. CDR1 is MNHEY, CDR2 SMNVEV, per germline (reference sequence). V was pared by 0 bases and J by 6 bases, with 17 bases between. CDR3 sequence: CASSLSMSGTTSGELFF. In DNA, the CDR3 is TGTGCCAGCAGTTTATCGATGTCAGGGACGACATCCGGGGAGCTGTTTTTT.

This chain uses TRBV5-4 with TRBJ2-1; 10 bases match TRBD2. The length of the CDR3 is 16 residues. Germline values: CDR1 SGHNT, CDR2 YYREEE (reference sequence). Trimming cost V 3 bases and J 7 bases; bases outside gene matches: 10. The CDR3: CASSSPGLANTNEQFF. CDR3 nucleotide sequence: TGTGCCAGCAGCTCTCCGGGACTAGCGAACACTAATGAGCAGTTCTTC. Based on the CDR3 plus reference TRBV5-4 and TRBJ2-1, the full variable domain is ETGVTQSPTHLIKTRGQQVTLRCSSQSGHNTVSWYQQALGQGPQFIFQYYREEENGRGNFPPRFSGLQFPNYSSELNVNALELDDSALYLCASSSPGLANTNEQFFGPGTRLTVL.

The rearrangement uses TRBV5-4 and TRBJ2-2; TRBD1 agrees at 10 bases. The V gene end was trimmed by 3 bases and the J gene end by 6 bases; junction bases not matched to a gene: 2. The germline gives CDR1 SGHNT, CDR2 YYREEE (reference sequence). The CDR3 length is 14 residues. The CDR3 DNA is TGTGCCAGCAGCTCGGACAGGGGGGCCGGGGAGCTGTTTTTT. The encoded protein is CASSSDRGAGELFF.

V usage is TRBV4-1 and J usage is TRBJ2-5; D is unresolved. V was cut by 0 bases and J by 5 bases, with 10 bases left in between. This CDR3 spans 14 amino acids. CDR1 is MGHRA, CDR2 YSYEKL, per germline. The CDR3 bases are TGCGCCAGCAGCCAAGATAGCCAGGTGGAGACCCAGTACTTC. As protein: CASSQDSQVETQYF.

The V and J genes are TRBV19 and TRBJ1-4; D is possibly TRBD1 (5 bases). The CDR3 runs to 16 residues. V lost 4 bases and J 8 bases, leaving 20 bases between the germline ends. CDR1 and CDR2 from the germline V gene are LNHDA and SQIVND (reference sequence). CDR3 sequence (DNA): TGTGCCAGTAGTACCTCCGGGGGAGGTCTTTCCGAAAAACTGTTTTTT. Encoded protein: CASSTSGGGLSEKLFF.

In DNA form, the CDR3 reads TGTGCCAGCAGTTCCCCGGATGGAGGGAGTGGCTACGAGCAGTACTTC. The encoded protein is CASSSPDGGSGYEQYF. The gene calls are TRBV28 and TRBJ2-5; the D gene is possibly TRBD2 (6 bases). The DNA end favors TRBJ2-7, so the J call may be wrong. CDR3 length: 16 amino acids. Per germline, CDR1 MDHEN and CDR2 SYDVKM.

This clone was observed a few times. J is TRBJ2-3 and V is TRBV6-1; 8 nucleotides agree with TRBD2. Germline V gene lookup returns CDR1 MNHNS and CDR2 SASEGT. This CDR3 spans 16 amino acids. With 4 bases clipped from V and 11 bases from J, the junction kept 17 bases outside the gene matches. The CDR3 sequence: CASSGWGGGTKVLQYF. CDR3 nucleotides: TGTGCCAGCAGTGGCTGGGGCGGGGGGACAAAGGTGTTGCAGTATTTT.